The 21 T cell receptor beta chains presented below share a single source sample, sequenced in a study of regulatory T cells in long-lasting Graves disease. HTBI primers from iRepertoire and Arm-PCR of CDR3 regions yielded the TCR beta libraries. MiXCR was run by TCRdb on the multiplex PCR reads, yielding one entry per CDR3 protein. Seen here are approximately 540,000 distinct CDR3 sequences, about 11% observed once, and the top ten hold 8.9%. Time point noted: newly diagnosed GD, antithyroid drugs for less than 3 months. PBMC RNA was the source of the TCR library. A further study also used this sample, focusing on T cells in Graves' hyperthyroidism and ophthalmopathy.

Sequenced material: peripheral blood mononuclear cells (PBMCs), taken at new diagnosis, from a patient treated with antithyroid drugs. These receptors were collected from a woman aged 30 to 39 with Graves disease.

The sample holds many counts of this clonotype. The chain joins TRBV15 to TRBJ1-1; D is ambiguous. In germline, CDR1 is LNHNV, CDR2 YYDKDF (reference sequence). Trimming pared 0 bases from V and 4 bases from J, leaving 9 bases between. The CDR3 is made up of 14 amino acids. CDR3 amino acids: CATSRDRVGTEAFF. CDR3 coding DNA: TGTGCCACCAGCAGAGATAGGGTGGGCACTGAAGCTTTCTTT.

This clonotype occurred many times. The chain recombines TRBV12-3 or TRBV12-4 with TRBJ2-2; D is unclear. V dropped 6 bases and J dropped 4 bases, with 9 bases sitting between them. This CDR3 spans 13 amino acids. The CDR3 region has the DNA TGTGCCAGCAGGATGACGGTCACCGGGGAGCTGTTTTTT. This codes for CASRMTVTGELFF.

The V call is TRBV29-1, the J call TRBJ2-7; weak D call: TRBD1 (6 bases). Germline V gene sequence: CDR1 SQVTM, CDR2 ANQGSEA. With 6 bases removed from V and 4 bases from J, the gap between germline ends came to 10 bases. This CDR3 comprises 11 residues. CDR3 sequence: CSVKTGYEQYF. CDR3 nucleotide sequence: TGCAGCGTCAAGACAGGTTACGAGCAGTACTTC.

The sample holds a few counts of this clonotype. The genes are TRBV5-1 and TRBJ2-4; D might be TRBD1 (6 bases). The V gene lost 4 bases and the J gene lost 4 bases, with 12 bases spanning the gap. This CDR3 is built from 14 residues. Germline CDR1 is SGHRS and CDR2 is YFSETQ. The DNA for the CDR3 is TGCGCCAGCAGCCTCCCGGACAGTAAAAACATTCAGTACTTC. Protein sequence: CASSLPDSKNIQYF.

This clonotype was seen ten or more times. The V gene is TRBV18, the J gene TRBJ1-3, with no clear D. Germline V CDR1 and CDR2: KGHSH, LQKENI. This CDR3 has 13 amino acids. V lost 3 bases and J lost 6, with 9 bases in between. Here the CDR3 reads CASSPVGENTIYF. The CDR3 DNA sequence: TGTGCCAGCTCACCGGTTGGGGAAAACACCATATATTTT.

Here the CDR3 reads CSAIVLWTEAFF. CDR3 coding DNA: TGCAGTGCTATAGTCCTGTGGACTGAAGCTTTCTTT. V is TRBV20-1 and J is TRBJ1-1, with no clear D. CDR1 is DFQATT and CDR2 is SNEGSKA in the germline V gene (reference sequence). This CDR3 region has 12 residues. Trimming shortened V by 4 bases and J by 5 bases, and 11 bases separated the two germline ends.

This clonotype showed up many times. The genes are TRBV2 and TRBJ2-3; D gene ambiguous. This CDR3 region has 17 residues. Trimming removed 3 bases at V and 2 bases at J, with 18 bases between. Germline CDR1 SNHLY, CDR2 FYNNEI. The DNA for the CDR3 is TGTGCCAGCAGTGATTCCGGCAGATATACGTCCACAGATACGCAGTATTTT. Encoded protein: CASSDSGRYTSTDTQYF.

This clonotype was counted between two and nine times. The chain combines TRBV9 with TRBJ1-1; D may be TRBD1 (5 bases). Trimming removed 0 bases at V and 11 bases at J, with 11 bases between. Germline values: CDR1 SGDLS, CDR2 YYNGEE. This CDR3 spans 12 amino acids. The CDR3 DNA reads as TGTGCCAGCAGCGTAGAGCAGGGCCCGGCTTTCTTT. Translated, it gives CASSVEQGPAFF. Looking up the rest from reference TRBV9 and TRBJ1-1 gives the full variable domain: DSGVTQTPKHLITATGQRVTLRCSPRSGDLSVYWYQQSLDQGLQFLIQYYNGEERAKGNILERFSAQQFPDLHSELNLSSLELGDSALYFCASSVEQGPAFFGQGTRLTVV.

V gene TRBV11-2 combines with J gene TRBJ2-7, with 8 bases lining up with TRBD2. The CDR3 totals 15 residues. V gave up 5 bases and J gave up 5 bases; unmatched junction bases: 11. CDR1 and CDR2 (germline): SGHAT, FQNNGV. The CDR3 DNA follows: TGTGCCAGCAGCCGCCCGGGGGGGCCGGGCCACGAGCAGTACTTC. Protein product: CASSRPGGPGHEQYF.

This clonotype was counted at least ten times. The J gene is TRBJ1-2, the V gene TRBV30; 9 nucleotides align to TRBD1. Germline V gene sequence: CDR1 GTSNPN, CDR2 SVGIG (reference sequence). V gave up 2 bases and J gave up 7 bases; unmatched junction bases: 11. The CDR3 consists of 15 residues. The CDR3 region has the DNA TGTGCCTGGAGTCCCCGAAGGGGACAGGGCAGTGGCTACACCTTC. Amino acid sequence: CAWSPRRGQGSGYTF.

This clonotype was picked up many times. J is TRBJ1-3 and V is TRBV3-1; 7 positions agree with TRBD1. The germline CDR1 and CDR2 sequences are LGHDT and YNNKEL (reference sequence). The V and J ends lost 5 bases and 3 bases, in that order; junction bases with no gene match: 7. The CDR3 contains 15 residues. The CDR3: CASSAAAGGGNTIYF. CDR3 bases: TGTGCCAGCAGCGCTGCGGCAGGGGGTGGAAACACCATATATTTT.

The V and J genes are TRBV6-1 and TRBJ2-5, with 11 positions matching TRBD2. CDR1 and CDR2 from the germline V gene are MNHNS and SASEGT. The CDR3 has 18 amino acids. The J segment lost 4 bases and the V segment lost 6 bases, leaving 16 bases of the junction unmatched. The CDR3, as DNA: TGTGCCAGCAGCCCAAAGGGGGTACTAGCGGGAGCAGGAGAGACCCAGTACTTC. Amino acids: CASSPKGVLAGAGETQYF.

The chain links TRBV18 to TRBJ1-1; perhaps TRBD1 as D (6 bases). CDR1 is KGHSH, CDR2 LQKENI, per germline. The CDR3 loop spans 15 amino acids. V was shortened by 3 bases and J by 0 bases, with 11 bases between the two germline ends. CDR3 nucleotide sequence: TGTGCCAGCTCACCGGACAGAGTCATGAACACTGAAGCTTTCTTT. Translation: CASSPDRVMNTEAFF. Drawing the rest from reference TRBV18 and TRBJ1-1, the complete variable domain is NAGVMQNPRHLVRRRGQEARLRCSPMKGHSHVYWYRQLPEEGLKFMVYLQKENIIDESGMPKERFSAEFPKEGPSILRIQQVVRGDSAAYFCASSPDRVMNTEAFFGQGTRLTVV.

This clonotype appeared many times. The rearrangement uses TRBV7-2 and TRBJ1-1, with unresolved D. The CDR3 spans 14 residues. Germline V lookup: CDR1 SGHTA, CDR2 FQGNSA. V was pared by 1 base and J by 0 bases, with 6 bases between. CDR3: CASSLVHLNTEAFF. The DNA of the CDR3 is TGTGCCAGCAGCTTAGTACATTTGAACACTGAAGCTTTCTTT.

This clonotype has more than one count but fewer than ten. The chain recombines TRBV28 with TRBJ2-7; the D is unclear. Germline values: CDR1 MDHEN, CDR2 SYDVKM. V gave up 1 base and J gave up 2 bases, with 18 bases separating them. CDR3 length: 17 residues. CDR3 nucleotide sequence: TGTGCCAGCAGTTTATATTATCGAGACGGGCAGACCTACGAGCAGTACTTC. Its translation: CASSLYYRDGQTYEQYF.

This clonotype was seen a few times. The chain carries TRBV20-1 and TRBJ1-3, with D possibly being TRBD1 (5 bases). Germline CDR1 DFQATT, CDR2 SNEGSKA (reference sequence). Trimming pared 1 base from V and 2 bases from J, leaving 15 bases between. CDR3 length: 16 amino acids. The CDR3 spells CSARAQTGNAGNTIYF. CDR3 nucleotides: TGCAGTGCTAGAGCTCAAACAGGAAACGCTGGAAACACCATATATTTT.

V gene TRBV6-1 combines with J gene TRBJ2-1, with a weak D call TRBD2 (7 bases). This CDR3 contains 14 residues. CDR1 is MNHNS, CDR2 SASEGT, per germline. Trimming pared 9 bases from V and 7 bases from J, leaving 19 bases between. This CDR3 reads CASLFGGGGNEQFF. CDR3 in DNA: TGTGCCAGTCTTTTTGGGGGAGGGGGTAATGAGCAGTTCTTC.

This clonotype was observed at least ten times. At one end the junction does not follow the germline gene, possibly because of a read error. The chain links TRBV11-3 to TRBJ2-2, with D hard to call. Looked up from germline, CDR1 is SGHNT and CDR2 is YENEEA. CDR3 length equals 13 residues. CDR3 sequence reads: CASSLENTGELFF. CDR3 DNA: TGTGCCAGCAGCCTAGAGAACACCGGGGAGCTGTTTTTT.

This clonotype was seen many times. This rearrangement joins TRBV27 to TRBJ2-5; D unclear. Trimming cost V 0 bases and J 1 base, with 6 bases left between them. Germline V gene lookup returns CDR1 MNHEY and CDR2 SMNVEV (reference sequence). This CDR3 spans 14 amino acids. CDR3 loop: CASSLSWTQETQYF. CDR3 sequence (DNA): TGTGCCAGCAGTTTATCTTGGACCCAAGAGACCCAGTACTTC.

This clonotype was recorded many times. This chain uses TRBV27 with TRBJ2-5; 9 bases are shared with TRBD2. CDR3 length: 14 amino acids. Germline lookup yields CDR1 MNHEY and CDR2 SMNVEV (reference sequence). The V segment lost 8 bases and the J segment 4 bases; nucleotides outside the gene matches: 8. CDR3 protein: CASGLAGAPETQYF. The CDR3 DNA sequence: TGTGCCAGCGGGTTAGCGGGAGCCCCAGAGACCCAGTACTTC.

A remark on this clonotype: A clone one base away is much larger, so this may be a read error. The gene calls are TRBV2 and TRBJ1-2; D is unclear. Per the germline V gene, CDR1 is SNHLY and CDR2 is FYNNEI. This CDR3 has 12 residues. Trimming removed 8 bases at V and 4 bases at J, with 11 bases between. The CDR3 sequence: CASGWASYGYTF. CDR3 coding DNA: TGTGCCAGCGGTTGGGCTTCCTATGGCTACACCTTC.